This TCR beta chain was profiled in a study of neurological immune-mediated disorders. Study-level findings and limits: HTLV-1-associated myelopathy had the most TCR clonal expansion, whereas multiple sclerosis had the least (lower than in healthy controls).

Ten or more counts support this clonotype. Its antigen is not known. The V segment lost 3 bases and the J segment 5 bases; nucleotides outside the gene matches: 2. The CDR3 is 14 residues long. Template-switch 5'RACE cDNA synthesis added a 10-nucleotide unique molecular identifier. One entry per CDR3 protein results from TCRdb running MiXCR on the 5' RACE reads. There are approximately 65,000 distinct CDR3 sequences in the sample; roughly 5.6% occur only once, and roughly 5% lies in the top ten. The sequenced sample was PBMCs. The chain links TRBV12-3 or TRBV12-4 to TRBJ1-4; 8 nucleotides align to TRBD1. This receptor was identified in a human donor with multiple sclerosis. The donor label of this sample is uncertain. DNA for the CDR3: TGTGCCAGCAGTTTGCGGACAGGGAATGAAAAACTGTTTTTT. It specifies CASSLRTGNEKLFF.